Listed below are T cell receptor beta chains from one sample, sequenced in a study of cytomegalovirus exposure and HLA in healthy donors. The table came from immunoSEQ multiplex PCR; TCRdb's copy has only in-frame clones and leaves some out. This table holds over 100,000 clones, 75% to 90% found once. The sequenced material came from PBMCs. The receptors originated from a man aged 35 to 55 in good health and CMV-seronegative. The CDR3 runs from the conserved cysteine through the conserved F or W. The D gene is left open where the match is weak. Size tells how often a clone was seen (once, few, many) or the class of an expanded clone, and some rows leave it out.

d_call: .; v_call: TRBV23-1; clone_size: .; j_call: TRBJ1-4; cdr3_aa: CASSVRQDPNEKLFF; cdr3_nt: TGCGCCAGCAGTGTCAGACAGGACCCTAATGAAAAACTGTTTTTT
d_call: TRBD1; v_call: TRBV2; clone_size: .; j_call: TRBJ2-5; cdr3_aa: CASSEGTGRETQYF; cdr3_nt: TGTGCCAGCAGTGAAGGGACAGGGCGAGAGACCCAGTACTTC
d_call: .; v_call: TRBV11-2; clone_size: .; j_call: TRBJ2-3; cdr3_aa: CASSLAPGTDTQYF; cdr3_nt: TGTGCCAGCAGCTTAGCTCCGGGTACAGATACGCAGTATTTT
d_call: .; v_call: TRBV7-2; clone_size: .; j_call: TRBJ1-1; cdr3_aa: CASSLVGGSMNTEAFF; cdr3_nt: TGTGCCAGCAGCTTAGTAGGCGGATCCATGAACACTGAAGCTTTCTTT
d_call: TRBD1; v_call: TRBV19; clone_size: .; j_call: TRBJ1-4; cdr3_aa: CASSTPGTGFNEKLLF; cdr3_nt: TGTGCCAGTAGTACCCCCGGGACAGGGTTTAATGAAAAACTGCTTTTT
d_call: .; v_call: TRBV7-6; clone_size: .; j_call: TRBJ2-1; cdr3_aa: CASSLAQGREQFF; cdr3_nt: TGTGCCAGCAGCTTAGCGCAGGGCAGAGAGCAGTTCTTC
d_call: TRBD2; v_call: TRBV2; clone_size: .; j_call: TRBJ2-3; cdr3_aa: CASSEGTSRDTQYF; cdr3_nt: TGTGCCAGCAGTGAAGGGACTAGCAGGGATACGCAGTATTTT
d_call: TRBD1; v_call: TRBV2; clone_size: .; j_call: TRBJ2-2; cdr3_aa: CASSEDSWGQGERAGELFF; cdr3_nt: TGTGCCAGCAGTGAAGATAGTTGGGGACAGGGGGAGCGCGCCGGGGAGCTGTTTTTT
d_call: TRBD1; v_call: TRBV7-8; clone_size: .; j_call: TRBJ1-2; cdr3_aa: CASSFQGANYGYTF; cdr3_nt: TGTGCCAGCAGCTTTCAGGGGGCGAACTATGGCTACACCTTC
d_call: .; v_call: TRBV5-4; clone_size: .; j_call: TRBJ2-3; cdr3_aa: CASSFGIGGDTQYF; cdr3_nt: TGTGCCAGCAGCTTTGGAATAGGGGGAGATACGCAGTATTTT
d_call: TRBD1; v_call: TRBV29-1; clone_size: .; j_call: TRBJ2-3; cdr3_aa: CSGWTGQGTDTQYF; cdr3_nt: TGCAGCGGGTGGACAGGGCAGGGCACAGATACGCAGTATTTT
d_call: .; v_call: TRBV9; clone_size: .; j_call: TRBJ2-7; cdr3_aa: CASSVGEASYEQYF; cdr3_nt: TGTGCCAGCAGCGTAGGGGAGGCCTCCTACGAGCAGTACTTC
d_call: .; v_call: TRBV7-8; clone_size: few; j_call: TRBJ2-7; cdr3_aa: CASSTDSANEQYF; cdr3_nt: TGTGCCAGCAGCACGGACAGTGCTAACGAGCAGTACTTC
d_call: TRBD1; v_call: TRBV10-3; clone_size: .; j_call: TRBJ1-6; cdr3_aa: CAISESTGGYNSPLHF; cdr3_nt: TGTGCCATCAGTGAGTCCACAGGGGGGTATAATTCACCCCTCCACTTT
d_call: .; v_call: TRBV19; clone_size: .; j_call: TRBJ2-2; cdr3_aa: CASSLGQPTGELFF; cdr3_nt: TGTGCCAGTAGTCTTGGACAGCCCACCGGGGAGCTGTTTTTT
d_call: TRBD1; v_call: TRBV7-9; clone_size: .; j_call: TRBJ1-2; cdr3_aa: CASSPGQGAGYTF; cdr3_nt: TGTGCCAGCAGCCCGGGACAGGGGGCTGGCTACACCTTC
d_call: .; v_call: TRBV7-9; clone_size: .; j_call: TRBJ1-4; cdr3_aa: CSSSPAGHEKLFF; cdr3_nt: TGTTCCAGCAGCCCAGCGGGACACGAAAAACTGTTTTTT
d_call: TRBD1; v_call: TRBV4-1; clone_size: .; j_call: TRBJ2-3; cdr3_aa: CASSQKPTGAFTDTQYF; cdr3_nt: TGCGCCAGCAGCCAAAAACCGACAGGGGCTTTCACAGATACGCAGTATTTT
d_call: .; v_call: TRBV6-5; clone_size: .; j_call: TRBJ1-2; cdr3_aa: CASSYEADGYTF; cdr3_nt: TGTGCCAGCAGTTATGAGGCAGATGGCTACACCTTC
d_call: .; v_call: TRBV4-1; clone_size: .; j_call: TRBJ2-7; cdr3_aa: CASSLAGLEYEQYF; cdr3_nt: TGCGCCAGCAGCCTGGCAGGGCTCGAATACGAGCAGTACTTC
d_call: .; v_call: TRBV29-1; clone_size: .; j_call: TRBJ2-7; cdr3_aa: CSVGEYEQYF; cdr3_nt: TGCAGCGTTGGGGAGTACGAGCAGTACTTC
d_call: TRBD1; v_call: TRBV7-9; clone_size: .; j_call: TRBJ2-1; cdr3_aa: CASSFGTGWLEQFF; cdr3_nt: TGTGCCAGCAGCTTCGGGACAGGGTGGCTTGAGCAGTTCTTC
d_call: .; v_call: TRBV6-5; clone_size: .; j_call: TRBJ2-1; cdr3_aa: CASSTERATQKFF; cdr3_nt: TGTGCCAGCAGTACGGAGCGGGCAACCCAAAAGTTCTTC
d_call: TRBD1; v_call: TRBV13; clone_size: few; j_call: TRBJ1-2; cdr3_aa: CASSQGVAGGNYGYTF; cdr3_nt: TGTGCCAGCAGCCAAGGGGTCGCAGGGGGAAACTATGGCTACACCTTC
d_call: .; v_call: TRBV7-2; clone_size: .; j_call: TRBJ2-1; cdr3_aa: CASSLSVYERKSSYNEQFF; cdr3_nt: TGTGCCAGCAGCTTATCAGTTTATGAGCGAAAGAGCTCCTACAATGAGCAGTTCTTC
d_call: .; v_call: TRBV7-3; clone_size: .; j_call: TRBJ2-2; cdr3_aa: CASTDSNTGELFF; cdr3_nt: TGTGCCAGCACTGACTCGAACACCGGGGAGCTGTTTTTT
d_call: .; v_call: TRBV7-2; clone_size: .; j_call: TRBJ2-5; cdr3_aa: CASSLMGAGKTQYF; cdr3_nt: TGTGCCAGCAGCTTAATGGGGGCAGGAAAGACCCAGTACTTC